This T cell receptor (beta chain) was retrieved from a study of cytomegalovirus exposure and HLA in healthy donors. Study observations and caveats: Most TCRs appeared rarely, but some public TCRs recurred in many donors.

Germline assignment: CDR1 SEHNR and CDR2 FQNEAQ (reference sequence). The CDR3 is made up of 13 amino acids. The V and J ends lost 9 bases and 5 bases, in that order; junction bases with no gene match: 6. This clone has more than one count but fewer than ten. What it binds is unknown. The PCR made use of 60 Vbeta and 13 Jbeta primers. Clones were sequenced by immunoSEQ multiplex PCR, and TCRdb holds only the in-frame ones, with some missing. The sample records some 140,000 clones, around 80% being singletons. The genes are TRBV7-9 and TRBJ1-1, with TRBD1 matching 10 bases. The source of this sequence is a young man in good health and CMV-seronegative. Sequenced: PBMCs. The CDR3 coding sequence is TGTGCCAGTCGACAGGGGGCGGGGACTGAAGCTTTCTTT. Its protein product is CASRQGAGTEAFF. Full variable domain (outside the CDR3, taken from reference TRBV7-9 and TRBJ1-1): DTGVSQNPRHKITKRGQNVTFRCDPISEHNRLYWYRQTLGQGPEFLTYFQNEAQLEKSRLLSDRFSAERPKGSFSTLEIQRTEQGDSAMYLCASRQGAGTEAFFGQGTRLTVV.